This T cell receptor (beta chain) was obtained from a study of cytomegalovirus exposure and HLA in healthy donors. Both 60 Vbeta primers and 13 Jbeta primers went into the PCR. Original processing notes: A later analysis tallied 65 million to 85 million unique TCR beta chains, around 9.9 million of them shared. This table comes from immunoSEQ multiplex PCR, and its TCRdb copy is limited to in-frame clones, with some not included. V, J and clone size derive from that table, while D and trimming were established from the DNA sequence. The sample carries about 280,000 clones, 85% to 90% recorded once. Study-level points and caveats: There were 150 to 200 TCR beta chains listed as cytomegalovirus-associated. After further analysis at a later stage, 16,951 TCR beta sequences were associated with HLA alleles at 0.05 false discovery rate. TCR beta V- and J-gene trimming was later associated with a missense DCLRE1C variant.

In regard to this clone: As yet, its antigen is unknown.

Trimming cost V 6 bases and J 1 base; bases outside gene matches: 2. Germline values: CDR1 LGHNT, CDR2 FRNRAP. The CDR3 sequence is 15 residues long. The sample consisted of PBMCs. V is TRBV12-5 and J is TRBJ2-1; 11 positions match TRBD2. The TCR originated in a woman younger than 35 in good health and CMV-seronegative. The CDR3 protein is CASGLAGGSYNEQFF. The DNA of the CDR3 is TGTGCTAGTGGGCTAGCGGGGGGTTCCTACAATGAGCAGTTCTTC. Variable domain in full (rest from reference TRBV12-5 and TRBJ2-1): DARVTQTPRHKVTEMGQEVTMRCQPILGHNTVFWYRQTMMQGLELLAYFRNRAPLDDSGMPKDRFSAEMPDATLATLKIQPSEPRDSAVYFCASGLAGGSYNEQFFGPGTRLTVL.